This is a list of T cell receptor beta chains from one sample in a study of response to subunit inactivated influenza vaccine. From the RT-PCR reads, TCRdb called clonotypes with MiXCR, one entry per CDR3 protein. The data show about 240,000 distinct CDR3 sequences, with 10% to 15% seen just once and 7.8% held by the top ten. The sequencing here drew on non-naive T cells sorted from PBMCs, taken approximately 15 days before vaccination. Receptors were obtained from a man aged 45-65 years who received an inactivated influenza vaccine. Each CDR3 is given with its conserved first and last residue. The D gene is left open where the match is weak. A row's size may be missing; if present it is once, few, many or a size class.

clone_size: many; d_call: TRBD1; v_call: TRBV29-1; j_call: TRBJ2-1; cdr3_aa: CSVGPRGRGNEQFF; cdr3_nt: TGCAGCGTCGGACCCAGGGGGCGAGGAAATGAGCAGTTCTTC
clone_size: NA; d_call: TRBD2; v_call: TRBV6-5; j_call: TRBJ2-1; cdr3_aa: CASSFASGRAREQFF; cdr3_nt: TGTGCCAGCAGTTTTGCTAGCGGGAGGGCCCGTGAGCAGTTCTTC
clone_size: few; d_call: NA; v_call: TRBV2; j_call: TRBJ2-1; cdr3_aa: CASLKIRDNEQFF; cdr3_nt: TGTGCCAGTCTAAAGATCCGGGACAATGAGCAGTTCTTC
clone_size: many; d_call: NA; v_call: TRBV28; j_call: TRBJ2-1; cdr3_aa: CASSFSSGGGSNEQFF; cdr3_nt: TGTGCCAGCAGTTTCTCAAGCGGAGGCGGTTCCAATGAGCAGTTCTTC
clone_size: few; d_call: NA; v_call: TRBV11-2; j_call: TRBJ2-7; cdr3_aa: CASSVGHATYEQYF; cdr3_nt: TGTGCCAGCAGCGTCGGACACGCCACCTACGAGCAGTACTTC
clone_size: few; d_call: NA; v_call: TRBV7-2; j_call: TRBJ2-2; cdr3_aa: CASSSSQDTGELFF; cdr3_nt: TGTGCCAGCAGCTCGTCCCAGGACACCGGGGAGCTGTTTTTT
clone_size: many; d_call: NA; v_call: TRBV12-3/TRBV12-4; j_call: TRBJ2-1; cdr3_aa: CASEQGGISNEQFF; cdr3_nt: TGTGCCAGCGAGCAGGGGGGGATAAGCAATGAGCAGTTCTTC
clone_size: NA; d_call: NA; v_call: TRBV6-6; j_call: TRBJ2-7; cdr3_aa: CASSTSPYEQYF; cdr3_nt: TGTGCCAGCAGTACCTCGCCCTACGAGCAGTACTTC
clone_size: many; d_call: TRBD2; v_call: TRBV7-9; j_call: TRBJ2-1; cdr3_aa: CASRRTSGNINEQFF; cdr3_nt: TGTGCCAGCAGGCGGACTAGCGGGAACATCAATGAGCAGTTCTTC
clone_size: many; d_call: NA; v_call: TRBV12-3/TRBV12-4; j_call: TRBJ1-5; cdr3_aa: CASSPRLANQPQHF; cdr3_nt: TGTGCCAGCAGTCCACGGCTAGCAAATCAGCCCCAGCATTTT
clone_size: few; d_call: TRBD2; v_call: TRBV4-3; j_call: TRBJ2-1; cdr3_aa: CASSLHTPGLLANNEQFF; cdr3_nt: TGCGCCAGCAGCCTCCACACACCGGGACTACTAGCAAACAATGAGCAGTTCTTC
clone_size: NA; d_call: TRBD1; v_call: TRBV5-5; j_call: TRBJ1-4; cdr3_aa: CASSSLTGGNEKLFF; cdr3_nt: TGTGCCAGCAGCTCGTTGACAGGGGGTAATGAAAAACTGTTTTTT
clone_size: NA; d_call: NA; v_call: TRBV2; j_call: TRBJ2-5; cdr3_aa: CASSAGRGGETQYF; cdr3_nt: TGTGCCAGCAGTGCGGGCCGGGGCGGAGAGACCCAGTACTTC
clone_size: few; d_call: NA; v_call: TRBV4-1; j_call: TRBJ2-5; cdr3_aa: CASSQGVRGVGETQYF; cdr3_nt: TGCGCCAGCAGCCAAGGAGTACGGGGCGTTGGGGAGACCCAGTACTTC
clone_size: NA; d_call: TRBD2; v_call: TRBV3-1; j_call: TRBJ2-1; cdr3_aa: CASSPGLAGSSSYNEQFF; cdr3_nt: TGTGCCAGCAGCCCGGGACTAGCGGGCTCGAGCTCCTACAATGAGCAGTTCTTC
clone_size: NA; d_call: TRBD2; v_call: TRBV10-2; j_call: TRBJ2-3; cdr3_aa: CASSIWLTSGLNTQYF; cdr3_nt: TGCGCCAGCAGCATCTGGTTAACTAGCGGTTTAAATACGCAGTATTTT
clone_size: few; d_call: TRBD1; v_call: TRBV27; j_call: TRBJ2-7; cdr3_aa: CASSPLHRTGVYEQYF; cdr3_nt: TGTGCCAGCAGTCCCCTCCACCGGACAGGGGTGTACGAGCAGTACTTC
clone_size: few; d_call: NA; v_call: TRBV12-3/TRBV12-4; j_call: TRBJ2-4; cdr3_aa: CASRGAGTKNIQYF; cdr3_nt: TGTGCCAGCAGGGGGGCCGGTACCAAAAACATTCAGTACTTC
clone_size: many; d_call: NA; v_call: TRBV29-1; j_call: TRBJ1-5; cdr3_aa: CSVVEGDINQPQHF; cdr3_nt: TGCAGCGTTGTCGAAGGGGATATTAATCAGCCCCAGCATTTT